This T cell receptor (beta chain) was captured by sequencing in a study of CD4 and CD8 cells across lung adenocarcinoma regions (dated by TCRdb to between 2018 and 2020). Context from the whole study: To look at intratumor heterogeneity in the T cell receptor repertoire, the study compared tumor centers against tumor margins.

For this clonotype: There is no known antigen for this receptor. An end of the junction differs from the germline gene, which may be a read error.

The library was prepared using PCR. The instrument given in TCRdb is HiSeq X Ten. TCRdb reworked the public reads: Q25 trimming with fastp, MiXCR clone assembly, productive beta chains retained. For every CDR3 protein sequence, its rows merge into one entry that carries the most common genes and DNA. A total of approximately 25,000 distinct CDR3 sequences appear in this sample, about 50% of them only once. Of the sample, over 35% is held by the ten largest clones. The donors were patients who had localized lung adenocarcinoma, which is a subtype of non-small cell lung cancer. These samples came from the centers of localized lung adenocarcinomas. For TCR repertoire analysis, CD8+ T cells from tumor tissue were profiled apart from CD4+ T cells. The CDR3 numbers 16 residues from cysteine through phenylalanine. Only CDR3 DNA is held: 48 bases, read in frame from base 1. From the germline V gene, CDR1 is MNHNS and CDR2 is SASEGT.

Recombination connected TRBV6-1 to TRBJ2-4, with 8 central nucleotides matching TRBD1. This TCR derives from a male donor with lung adenocarcinoma. The CD4 and CD8 labels of this study may be unreliable. Sample: CD8+ T cells from the center of a lung tumor. What the cell subset or site label conveys for this sample: tumor center region. CDR3 loop: CASSEAGTGARDMQYF. The DNA reads as follows: TGTGCCAGCAGTGAAGCGGGGACAGGAGCCAGAGATATGCAGTACTTT.